These 2 T cell receptor beta chains came from one sample sequenced in a study of T cells in Graves' hyperthyroidism and ophthalmopathy. It was RNA transcripts that yielded the amplified TCR beta CDR3 regions. TCR CDR3 regions were first amplified by RT-PCR with HTBI primers. TCRdb used MiXCR to reprocess the multiplex PCR reads, holding one entry per CDR3 protein. The sample includes roughly 500,000 distinct CDR3 sequences, 35% to 50% of them seen just once. Sequenced sample: peripheral blood or thyroid tissue (not recorded which). The origin of the receptors is an adult woman with Graves' disease, either hyperthyroidism or ophthalmopathy (not recorded which).

The chain combines TRBV12-3 or TRBV12-4 with TRBJ1-1; TRBD1 might be the D (5 bases). V gave up 2 bases and J gave up 5 bases, with 12 bases separating them. This CDR3 region has 14 residues. In nucleotides, the CDR3 is TGTGCCAGCAGTTTACACGGGGGGAGAACTGAAGCTTTCTTT. Translating it yields CASSLHGGRTEAFF.

This clonotype was seen many times. The V and J genes are TRBV13 and TRBJ1-4, with D unresolved. Trimming took 2 bases from V and 4 from J, leaving 8 bases between them. CDR3 length equals 14 residues. The germline CDR1 and CDR2 sequences are PRHDT and FYEKMQ (reference sequence). CDR3 DNA sequence: TGTGCCAGCAGCTTACCCGGCCTTAATGAAAAACTGTTTTTT. It yields the protein CASSLPGLNEKLFF.